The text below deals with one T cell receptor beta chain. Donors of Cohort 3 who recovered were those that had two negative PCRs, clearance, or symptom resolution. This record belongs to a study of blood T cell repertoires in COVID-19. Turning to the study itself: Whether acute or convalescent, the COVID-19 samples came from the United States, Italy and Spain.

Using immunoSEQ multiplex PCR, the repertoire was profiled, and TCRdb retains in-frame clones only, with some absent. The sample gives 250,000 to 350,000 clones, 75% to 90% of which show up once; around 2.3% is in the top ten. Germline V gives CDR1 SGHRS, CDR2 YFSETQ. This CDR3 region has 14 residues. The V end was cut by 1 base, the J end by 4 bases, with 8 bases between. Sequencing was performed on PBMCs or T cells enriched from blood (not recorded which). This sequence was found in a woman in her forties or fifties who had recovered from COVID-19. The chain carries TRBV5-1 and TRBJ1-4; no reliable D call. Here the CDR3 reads CASSLYSNNEKLFF. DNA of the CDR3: TGCGCCAGCAGCTTGTACAGCAATAATGAAAAACTGTTTTTT.